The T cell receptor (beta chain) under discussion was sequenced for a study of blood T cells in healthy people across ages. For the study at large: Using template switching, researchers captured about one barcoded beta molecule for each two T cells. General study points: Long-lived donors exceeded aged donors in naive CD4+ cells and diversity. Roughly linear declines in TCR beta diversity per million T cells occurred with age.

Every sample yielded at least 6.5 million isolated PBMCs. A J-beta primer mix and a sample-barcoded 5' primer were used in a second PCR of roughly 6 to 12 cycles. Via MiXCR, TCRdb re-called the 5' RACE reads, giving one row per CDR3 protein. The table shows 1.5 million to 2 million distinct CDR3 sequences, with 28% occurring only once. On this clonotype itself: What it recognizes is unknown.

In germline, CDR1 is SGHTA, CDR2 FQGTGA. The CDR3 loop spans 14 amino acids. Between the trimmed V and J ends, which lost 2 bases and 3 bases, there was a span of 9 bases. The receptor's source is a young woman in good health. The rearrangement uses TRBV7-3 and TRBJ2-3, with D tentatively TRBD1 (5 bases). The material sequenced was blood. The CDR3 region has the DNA TGTGCCAGCAGCTTACAGGGTGAAACAGATACGCAGTATTTT. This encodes CASSLQGETDTQYF.